What follows are 2 T cell receptor beta chains derived from one specimen sequenced in a study of cytomegalovirus exposure and HLA in healthy donors. In the PCR, 60 Vbeta and 13 Jbeta primers were used. Produced via immunoSEQ multiplex PCR; TCRdb's table is partial and in-frame only. The sample holds 150,000 to 200,000 clones; approximately 71% are singletons and the top ten take approximately 1.5%. Material for sequencing was PBMCs. The receptors were gathered from a man between 45 and 60 years old in good health and CMV-seronegative.

This chain links TRBV5-8 with TRBJ1-1; TRBD1 matches 8 bases. In germline, CDR1 is SGHTS, CDR2 YDEGEE. The CDR3 runs to 19 residues. Trimming removed 1 base from V and 3 bases from J; junction bases left unmatched: 17. The DNA of the CDR3 is TGTGCCAGCAGCTTGAGGGGCAGGGGGCCCCAGAAAAGGGACACTGAAGCTTTCTTT. It translates to CASSLRGRGPQKRDTEAFF.

The rearrangement uses TRBV19 and TRBJ1-3; D is unclear. Germline CDR1 is LNHDA and CDR2 is SQIVND (reference sequence). This CDR3 is built from 15 residues. Deletions cut 1 base from V and 0 bases from J, with 7 bases between. The CDR3 DNA sequence: TGTGCCAGTAGTATAGTAACCAGCTCTGGAAACACCATATATTTT. Its translation: CASSIVTSSGNTIYF. Drawing the rest from reference TRBV19 and TRBJ1-3, the complete variable domain is DGGITQSPKYLFRKEGQNVTLSCEQNLNHDAMYWYRQDPGQGLRLIYYSQIVNDFQKGDIAEGYSVSREKKESFPLTVTSAQKNPTAFYLCASSIVTSSGNTIYFGEGSWLTVV.